A single sample gave rise to the 17 T cell receptor beta chains below, sequenced in a study of blood T cell repertoires in COVID-19. Clones were sequenced by immunoSEQ multiplex PCR, and TCRdb holds only the in-frame ones, with some missing. The data hold approximately 130,000 clones, with 70% to 80% observed a single time. Sequencing was done on a sample of peripheral blood. The receptors here all came from a human donor in a cohort sampled during active COVID-19.

V usage is TRBV27 and J usage is TRBJ1-3; D is perhaps TRBD1 (6 bases). Looked up from germline, CDR1 is MNHEY and CDR2 is SMNVEV (reference sequence). V shed 6 bases and J shed 6 bases, with 15 bases lying between them. The CDR3 runs 14 residues. Here the CDR3 DNA reads TGTGCCAGCAGATCACAGGGTCCGGAAAACACCATATATTTT. This encodes CASRSQGPENTIYF.

The CDR3 region has the DNA TGCGCCAGCAGCCAAGGGGCAGGGTCAATCGCTGGGGCCAACGTCCTGACTTTC. It encodes CASSQGAGSIAGANVLTF. The chain links TRBV4-3 to TRBJ2-6; a weak D match, TRBD1 (5 bases). Between the trimmed V and J ends, which lost 1 base and 2 bases, there was a span of 15 bases. Germline V gene sequence: CDR1 LGHNA, CDR2 YSLEER. The length of the CDR3 is 18 residues.

This clone came up a few times. The genes are TRBV4-2 and TRBJ2-5; possible D gene TRBD1, 6 bases. Trimming pared 2 bases from V and 1 base from J, leaving 8 bases between. The CDR3 extends over 14 amino acids. Per germline, CDR1 LGHNA and CDR2 YNFKEQ. CDR3 sequence (DNA): TGTGCCAGCAGCCAAAGAGGGGGCCAAGAGACCCAGTACTTC. It codes for CASSQRGGQETQYF.

This clone was picked up a small number of times. The CDR3 coding sequence is TGTGCCAGCAGTTCAGACAGGCCGAGCTCCTATAATTCACCCCTCCACTTT. Translation: CASSSDRPSSYNSPLHF. The chain uses TRBV27 and TRBJ1-6, with TRBD1 as a possible D gene (6 bases). This CDR3 is 17 amino acids long. V lost 4 bases and J lost 0, with 13 bases in between. The germline gives CDR1 MNHEY, CDR2 SMNVEV (reference sequence).

The chain recombines TRBV10-3 with TRBJ1-2, with D unresolved. Trimming left V 6 bases short and J 1 base short, with 9 bases between. Germline values: CDR1 ENHRY, CDR2 SYGVKD. This CDR3 contains 13 residues. CDR3 coding DNA: TGTGCCATCAGGAGCGGGGTTAACTATGGCTACACCTTC. Amino acid sequence: CAIRSGVNYGYTF.

V usage is TRBV30 and J usage is TRBJ1-2, with TRBD1 matching over 7 bases. The CDR3 spans 14 residues. CDR1 GTSNPN and CDR2 SVGIG come from the germline V gene (reference sequence). V lost 1 base to trimming and J lost 6 bases; unmatched junction nucleotides: 8. The CDR3 is CAWSGGTEVDGYTF. CDR3 nucleotides: TGTGCCTGGAGTGGAGGGACAGAGGTTGATGGCTACACCTTC.

The chain is built from TRBV5-4 and TRBJ2-2; D is perhaps TRBD2 (5 bases). V gave up 0 bases and J gave up 6 bases, with 6 bases separating them. The CDR3 spans 13 residues. The germline V gene has CDR1 SGHNT and CDR2 YYREEE (reference sequence). The CDR3 DNA is TGTGCCAGCAGCTTGGACGGGGCCGGGGAGCTGTTTTTT. Encoded protein: CASSLDGAGELFF.

The genes are TRBV7-9 and TRBJ2-2; TRBD1 matches 8 bases. The CDR3 is 15 residues long. V gave up 4 bases and J gave up 7 bases; unmatched junction bases: 8. The germline V gene encodes CDR1 SEHNR and CDR2 FQNEAQ (reference sequence). The CDR3 nucleotides read TGTGCCAGCAGCTCGGACAGGGCGCCCCTCGGGGAGCTGTTTTTT. Its translation: CASSSDRAPLGELFF.

This clone was seen only a few times. This sequence joins TRBV2 and TRBJ2-6; weak D call: TRBD1 (5 bases). Trimming left V 4 bases short and J 0 bases short, with 10 bases between. Germline lookup yields CDR1 SNHLY and CDR2 FYNNEI. The CDR3 is 16 residues long. CDR3 protein: CASSVTGYSGANVLTF. CDR3 nucleotides: TGTGCCAGCAGTGTAACAGGATACTCTGGGGCCAACGTCCTGACTTTC.

The chain carries TRBV29-1 and TRBJ2-7, with a tentative D call TRBD1 (5 bases). Germline V gives CDR1 SQVTM, CDR2 ANQGSEA. This CDR3 contains 13 residues. Trimming left V 7 bases short and J 0 bases short, with 13 bases between. The CDR3 DNA is TGCAGCGGCACAGGTTTAACCTCCTACGAGCAGTACTTC. Protein sequence: CSGTGLTSYEQYF.

This clone was recorded a few times. The gene calls are TRBV19 and TRBJ2-1, with D maybe TRBD1 (5 bases). CDR1 is LNHDA and CDR2 is SQIVND in the germline V gene (reference sequence). Trimming took off 3 bases at V and 7 bases at J, with 13 bases between the two ends. The CDR3 is made up of 14 amino acids. CDR3: CASSIIGRGNEQFF. CDR3 DNA: TGTGCCAGTAGTATTATAGGTAGGGGTAATGAGCAGTTCTTC.

This clone was seen only a few times. This chain links TRBV19 with TRBJ1-1; D not resolved. V was clipped by 3 bases and J by 5 bases, with 10 bases between them. CDR3 size: 13 residues. CDR1 and CDR2 (germline): LNHDA, SQIVND (reference sequence). This CDR3 reads CASSIARRTEAFF. CDR3 nucleotide sequence: TGTGCCAGTAGTATCGCCAGGAGGACTGAAGCTTTCTTT.

CDR3 DNA: TGTGCCAGCAGCGTAGACCCAGGGAATGAAAAACTGTTTTTT. Translated, it gives CASSVDPGNEKLFF. This chain links TRBV9 with TRBJ1-4; tentative D call: TRBD1 (5 bases). Looked up from germline, CDR1 is SGDLS and CDR2 is YYNGEE. Trimming shortened V by 0 bases and J by 5 bases, and 8 bases separated the two germline ends. This CDR3 comprises 14 residues.

V usage is TRBV7-2 and J usage is TRBJ2-3; D is undetermined. The V end lost 7 bases, the J end lost 4 bases, and 18 bases lay between the germline ends. From germline, CDR1 is SGHTA and CDR2 FQGNSA. CDR3 length: 15 amino acids. Written as DNA, the CDR3 is TGTGCCAGCACCTCCCCTAAGCGAGGAGCAGATACGCAGTATTTT. This sequence encodes CASTSPKRGADTQYF.

The chain is built from TRBV2 and TRBJ1-1; D ambiguous. The CDR3 consists of 13 residues. Germline-derived CDR1 and CDR2 are SNHLY and FYNNEI. V lost 4 bases to trimming and J lost 6 bases, with 12 bases between them. CDR3 coding DNA: TGTGCCAGCAGTGCGGACTCTCTGGCTGAAGCTTTCTTT. Encoded protein: CASSADSLAEAFF.

This sequence joins TRBV5-5 and TRBJ1-2, with D perhaps matching TRBD1 (5 bases). The CDR3 sequence is 13 residues long. V lost 6 bases and J 7 bases, leaving 16 bases between the germline ends. In germline, CDR1 is SGHKS, CDR2 YYEKEE (reference sequence). This CDR3 is CASNLFGGTGYTF. CDR3 nucleotide sequence: TGTGCCAGCAACCTCTTCGGGGGTACTGGCTACACCTTC.

The V and J genes are TRBV4-2 and TRBJ2-2; 8 positions match TRBD1. J lost 5 bases, V lost 1 base, and 9 bases had no gene match. This CDR3 has 17 residues. Germline V lookup: CDR1 LGHNA, CDR2 YNFKEQ. The CDR3 sequence: CASSQVPRTGLTGELFF. The CDR3 coding sequence is TGTGCCAGCAGCCAAGTTCCTAGGACAGGGTTAACCGGGGAGCTGTTTTTT.